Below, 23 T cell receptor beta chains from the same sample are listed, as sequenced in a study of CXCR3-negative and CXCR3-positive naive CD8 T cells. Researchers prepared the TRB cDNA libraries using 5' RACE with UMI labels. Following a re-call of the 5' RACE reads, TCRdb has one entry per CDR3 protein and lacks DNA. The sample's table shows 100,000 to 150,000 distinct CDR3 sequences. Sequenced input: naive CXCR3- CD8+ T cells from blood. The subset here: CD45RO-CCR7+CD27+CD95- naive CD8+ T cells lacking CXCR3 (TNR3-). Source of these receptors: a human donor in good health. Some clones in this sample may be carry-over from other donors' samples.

Here the CDR3 reads CASSQDWDRGGETQYF. V usage is TRBV4-3 and J usage is TRBJ2-5; TCRdb gives TRBD1 as the D gene, but with no DNA this cannot be confirmed. Germline values: CDR1 LGHNA, CDR2 YSLEER. The length of the CDR3 is 16 residues.

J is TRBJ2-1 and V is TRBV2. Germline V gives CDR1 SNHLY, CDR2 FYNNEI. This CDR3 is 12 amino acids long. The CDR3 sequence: CASSESGDEQFF.

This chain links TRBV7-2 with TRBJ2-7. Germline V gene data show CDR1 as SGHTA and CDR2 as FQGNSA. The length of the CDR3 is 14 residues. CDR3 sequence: CASSLVMGLREQYF. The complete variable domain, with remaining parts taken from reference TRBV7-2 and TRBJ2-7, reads GAGVSQSPSNKVTEKGKDVELRCDPISGHTALYWYRQSLGQGLEFLIYFQGNSAPDKSGLPSDRFSAERTGGSVSTLTIQRTQQEDSAVYLCASSLVMGLREQYFGPGTRLTVT.

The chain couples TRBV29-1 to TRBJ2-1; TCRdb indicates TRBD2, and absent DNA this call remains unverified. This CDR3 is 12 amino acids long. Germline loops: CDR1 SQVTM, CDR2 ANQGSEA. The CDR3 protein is CSARAGLNEQFF.

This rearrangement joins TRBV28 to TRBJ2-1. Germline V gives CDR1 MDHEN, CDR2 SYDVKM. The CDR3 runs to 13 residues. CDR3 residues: CASSHGAVNEQFF.

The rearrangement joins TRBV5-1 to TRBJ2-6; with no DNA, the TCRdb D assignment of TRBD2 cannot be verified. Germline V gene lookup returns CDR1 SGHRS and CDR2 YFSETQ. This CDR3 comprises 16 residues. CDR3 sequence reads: CASSEEGNSGANVLTF.

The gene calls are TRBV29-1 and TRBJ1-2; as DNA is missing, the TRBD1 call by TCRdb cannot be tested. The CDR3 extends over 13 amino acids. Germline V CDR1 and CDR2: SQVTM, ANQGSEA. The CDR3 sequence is CSVDSGDRVGYTF.

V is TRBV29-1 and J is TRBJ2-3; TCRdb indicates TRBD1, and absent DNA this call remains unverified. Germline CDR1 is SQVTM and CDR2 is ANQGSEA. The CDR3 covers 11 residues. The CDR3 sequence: CSAPGPDTQYF.

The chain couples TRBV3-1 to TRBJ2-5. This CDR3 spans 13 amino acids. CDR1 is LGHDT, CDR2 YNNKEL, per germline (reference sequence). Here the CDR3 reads CASSHGPRETQYF.

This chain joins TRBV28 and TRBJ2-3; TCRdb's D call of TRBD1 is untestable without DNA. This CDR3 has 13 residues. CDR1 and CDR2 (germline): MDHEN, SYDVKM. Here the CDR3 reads CASKQGVPDTQYF. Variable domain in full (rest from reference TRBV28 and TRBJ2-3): DVKVTQSSRYLVKRTGEKVFLECVQDMDHENMFWYRQDPGLGLRLIYFSYDVKMKEKGDIPEGYSVSREKKERFSLILESASTNQTSMYLCASKQGVPDTQYFGPGTRLTVL.

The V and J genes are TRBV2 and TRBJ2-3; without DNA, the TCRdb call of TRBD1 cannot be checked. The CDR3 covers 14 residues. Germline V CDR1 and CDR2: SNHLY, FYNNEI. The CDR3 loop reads CARGSGVGTDTQYF.

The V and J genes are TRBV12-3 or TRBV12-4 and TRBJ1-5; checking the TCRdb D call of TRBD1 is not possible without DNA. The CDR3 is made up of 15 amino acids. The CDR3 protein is CASSRQGISNQPQHF.

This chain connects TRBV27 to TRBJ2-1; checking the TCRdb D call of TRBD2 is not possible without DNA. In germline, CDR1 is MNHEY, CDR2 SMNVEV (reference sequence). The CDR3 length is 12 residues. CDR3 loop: CASSPSGSEQFF.

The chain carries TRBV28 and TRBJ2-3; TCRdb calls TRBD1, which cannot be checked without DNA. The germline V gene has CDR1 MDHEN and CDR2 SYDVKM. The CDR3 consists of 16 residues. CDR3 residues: CASRTPKRDNTDTQYF.

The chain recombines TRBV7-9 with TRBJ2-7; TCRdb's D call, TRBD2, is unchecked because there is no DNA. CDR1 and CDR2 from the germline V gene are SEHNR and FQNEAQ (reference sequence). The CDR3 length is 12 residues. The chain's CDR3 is CATFQLPDEQYF.

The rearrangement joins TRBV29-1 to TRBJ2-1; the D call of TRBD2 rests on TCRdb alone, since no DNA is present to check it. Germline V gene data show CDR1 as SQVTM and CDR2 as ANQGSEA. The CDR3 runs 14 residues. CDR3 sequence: CSVEVARGSYEQFF.

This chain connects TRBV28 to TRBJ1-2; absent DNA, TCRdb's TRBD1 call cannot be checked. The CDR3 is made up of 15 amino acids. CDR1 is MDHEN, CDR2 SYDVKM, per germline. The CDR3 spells CASSWPPDPNYGYTF.

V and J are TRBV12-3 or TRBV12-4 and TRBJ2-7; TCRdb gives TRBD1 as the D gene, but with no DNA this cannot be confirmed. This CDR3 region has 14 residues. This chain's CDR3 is CASSLGRPQDEQYF.

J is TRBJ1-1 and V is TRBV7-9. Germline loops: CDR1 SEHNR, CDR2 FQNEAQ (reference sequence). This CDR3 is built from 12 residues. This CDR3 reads CASSLGWNEAFF.

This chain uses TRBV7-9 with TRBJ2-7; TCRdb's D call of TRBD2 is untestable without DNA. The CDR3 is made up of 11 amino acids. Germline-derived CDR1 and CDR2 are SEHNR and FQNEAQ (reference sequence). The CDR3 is CASSLTSGKVF.

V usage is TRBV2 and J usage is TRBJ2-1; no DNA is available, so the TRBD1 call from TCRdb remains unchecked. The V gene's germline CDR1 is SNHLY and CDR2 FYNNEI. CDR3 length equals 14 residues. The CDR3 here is CASSGTEPYNEQFF.

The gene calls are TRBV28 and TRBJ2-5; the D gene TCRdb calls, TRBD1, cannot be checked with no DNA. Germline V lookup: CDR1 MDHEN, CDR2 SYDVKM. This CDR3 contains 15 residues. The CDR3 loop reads CASSSRQPLQETQYF.

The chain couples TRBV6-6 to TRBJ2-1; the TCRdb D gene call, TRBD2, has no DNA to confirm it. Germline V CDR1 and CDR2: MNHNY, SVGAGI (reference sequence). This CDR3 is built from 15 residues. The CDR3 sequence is CASSYVTSGGNEQFF.